The source of this TCR beta chain is a study of control samples from healthy donors and cancer patients. Method: immunoSEQ multiplex PCR; TCRdb's copy keeps in-frame clones and lacks some. Of 120,000 to 150,000 clones in the sample, more than 90% were seen once. V was shortened by 6 bases and J by 3 bases, with 9 bases between the two germline ends. Germline V CDR1 and CDR2: MDHEN, SYDVKM. CDR3 size: 12 residues. The clonotype originates from a man aged 25 to 45 in good health. The V gene is TRBV28, the J gene TRBJ2-7; D not certain. Sequenced sample: blood. The CDR3 coding sequence is TGTGCCAGCAGCCCGGGCATCTACGAGCAGTACTTC. Protein sequence: CASSPGIYEQYF.